One T cell receptor (beta chain) is described in this entry. This record comes from a study of OX40 agonist ivuxolimab in advanced cancers. Study at large: In three patients, partial responses were observed, one with hepatocellular carcinoma and two with cutaneous melanoma.

V gave up 5 bases and J gave up 6 bases, with 17 bases separating them. CDR1 is SGHAT, CDR2 FQNNGV, per germline. This CDR3 is built from 15 residues. The assay was immunoSEQ multiplex PCR, and TCRdb's table has in-frame clones only and misses some. The sample holds about 59,000 clones; approximately 77% are singletons and the top ten take under 0.65%. The sample in question was CD4+ or CD8+ T cells sorted from blood, obtained in a trial of the OX40 agonist ivuxolimab. The chain uses TRBV11-2 and TRBJ2-1; D uncertain. This TCR came from an adult with an advanced solid tumor such as melanoma, head and neck, liver or kidney cancer. The CDR3 region is CASSRQPTTSNEQFF. As DNA, the CDR3 is TGTGCCAGCAGCCGACAACCGACGACAAGCAATGAGCAGTTCTTC.